This TCR beta chain was recorded in a study of cytomegalovirus exposure and HLA in healthy donors. The germline CDR1 and CDR2 sequences are MNHEY and SMNVEV (reference sequence). The CDR3 runs 15 residues. V lost 5 bases, J lost 7 bases, and 21 bases lay in between. Overall study findings and caveats: A later analysis revealed that TCR association rates differed between HLA loci, peaking at DRB1 and bottoming out at HLA-C. It was likely that a cluster of highly shared sequence variants was a sequencing artifact. Later analysis revealed greater clonal expansion in HLA-associated TCR beta chains than in equally common others. According to an earlier analysis, most TCR beta V segments yielded productive rearrangements about 87% or about 30% of the time.

In regard to this clone: The antigen is unknown.

The study ran its PCR with 60 Vbeta and 13 Jbeta primers. TCRdb's table, derived via immunoSEQ multiplex PCR, lists solely in-frame clones and lacks some. The data show about 150,000 clones, around 70% seen once. This sequence originates from a man in his forties in good health and CMV-seronegative. The chain couples TRBV27 to TRBJ2-7; TRBD1 is a possible D gene (6 bases). The sequenced sample was PBMCs. The CDR3 spells CASSPLGRVRGEQYF. The CDR3 region has the DNA TGTGCCAGCAGTCCCCTTGGCAGGGTCAGGGGAGAGCAGTACTTC.